This record covers a single TCR beta chain. This specimen comes from a study of blood T cell repertoires in COVID-19. At the level of the study: From the United States, Italy and Spain came samples of acute and convalescent COVID-19. Nucleic acid was either cDNA or gDNA, and it came from T cells, B-cell-depleted T cells, or PBMCs.

In the original analysis: Reference gene primers were amplified, and this amplification served to estimate nucleated cell counts. The repertoire was sequenced with immunoSEQ multiplex PCR; TCRdb's copy has only in-frame clones and lacks some. D and trimming come from the DNA, and the V and J calls and clone size come from that table. The sample contains over 85,000 clones, approximately 80% of which appear only once. CDR3 length equals 14 residues. CDR1 is SGHTA, CDR2 FQGNSA, per germline. Trimming stripped 5 bases from V and 7 bases from J, with 12 bases between. The V and J genes are TRBV7-2 and TRBJ1-6; a weak D match, TRBD1 (6 bases). The source material was peripheral blood. The receptor was derived from a man between 60 and 75 years old with acute or convalescent COVID-19. CDR3 protein: CASSTRQGNSPLHF. The CDR3 region has the DNA TGTGCCAGCAGCACCCGTCAGGGGAATTCACCCCTCCACTTT.